This T cell receptor (beta chain) was captured by sequencing in a study of blood T cell repertoires in COVID-19 (dated by TCRdb to 2020 to 2022). About the study as a whole: Samples from collaborators originated in the United States, Italy and Spain and spanned both the acute and convalescent phases of COVID-19. Deeply sampled blood TCRbeta repertoires from subjects exposed to, actively infected with, or recovered from COVID-19 were included in the dataset. Where available, HLA class I and class II types were taken from metadata supplied by the sample provider and were not determined by assay-based typing. A de-identified subject ID, COVID-19 status, age in years and sex were almost always included in the sample metadata. The samples were drawn from the first 160 participants of the ongoing ImmuneRACE study and from some 1,300 subjects provided by 6 global collaborators. The repertoires were released in a freely available public database meant as a resource for research on the immune response to SARS-CoV-2. The prospective study material was composed of cDNA or gDNA derived from T cells, B-cell-depleted T cells, or PBMCs. The study at large found these results: The amount of clinical and demographic metadata varied by source and participant and was provided uncurated.

The germline V and J ends show losses of 5 bases and 5 bases respectively, and no gene match explains 8 bases of the junction. From its cysteine to its phenylalanine, the CDR3 spans 16 amino acids. Only the CDR3 part of the read is kept: 48 bases, read in frame from the first base. CDR1 and CDR2 are drawn from the germline V gene (reference sequence): SEHNR, FQNEAQ. Whole blood was collected in K2EDTA tubes by collaborating institutions according to the institutions' own protocols. Collaborator samples were shipped for TCRbeta analysis as frozen whole blood, isolated PBMCs, or DNA extracted from either sample type. TCRbeta CDR3 regions were amplified from genomic DNA using the immunoSEQ Assay, a bias-controlled multiplex PCR. Regarding the original processing steps: The number of nucleated cells in each sample was estimated by amplification of reference gene primers within the assay. To quantify the absolute abundance of each unique TCRbeta CDR3 rearrangement, sequence reads were collapsed and filtered. For each sample, productive Simpson clonality was calculated as the square root of Simpson's diversity index over productive rearrangements. In TCRdb, the immuneACCESS table is reduced to in-frame sequences with V and J assigned. These tables do not hold every clone; where another copy was compared, an unresolved V gene accounts for under half, and the others remain unexplained. The DNA gave D and trimming, while V, J and clone size come from that table. The sample yields about 120,000 clones; approximately 85% were counted once. The ten largest clones capture around 9.9% of the sample.

Comment on this clone: Its cognate antigen has yet to be identified. No much larger clone is present one base from it, and per-base qualities are unavailable.

The receptor was isolated from an elderly man with acute or convalescent COVID-19. Sequences were obtained from peripheral blood. The chain is encoded by TRBV7-9 joined to TRBJ2-1, and TRBD2 aligns with 11 junction nucleotides. The nucleotides are TGTGCCAGCAGCCCAAAGACTAGCGGGGCCAACAATGAGCAGTTCTTC. Translation gives CASSPKTSGANNEQFF.